This TCR beta chain derives from a study of blood T cell repertoires in COVID-19. About the research overall: The cDNA or gDNA used as material had been derived from T cells, B-cell-depleted T cells, or PBMCs.

The table came from immunoSEQ multiplex PCR; TCRdb's copy has only in-frame clones and leaves some out. The sample has a few hundred thousand clones; roughly 80% are singletons. V lost 7 bases and J lost 6, with 15 bases in between. The length of the CDR3 is 13 residues. The germline CDR1 and CDR2 sequences are MDHEN and SYDVKM. Sequencing was performed on peripheral blood. This clonotype was sampled from a young woman with acute or convalescent COVID-19. The chain has TRBV28 and TRBJ1-1; maybe TRBD1 (5 bases). The CDR3 DNA is TGTGCCAGCACCCGGGGGATCCGGCCTGAAGCTTTCTTT. The encoded protein is CASTRGIRPEAFF.